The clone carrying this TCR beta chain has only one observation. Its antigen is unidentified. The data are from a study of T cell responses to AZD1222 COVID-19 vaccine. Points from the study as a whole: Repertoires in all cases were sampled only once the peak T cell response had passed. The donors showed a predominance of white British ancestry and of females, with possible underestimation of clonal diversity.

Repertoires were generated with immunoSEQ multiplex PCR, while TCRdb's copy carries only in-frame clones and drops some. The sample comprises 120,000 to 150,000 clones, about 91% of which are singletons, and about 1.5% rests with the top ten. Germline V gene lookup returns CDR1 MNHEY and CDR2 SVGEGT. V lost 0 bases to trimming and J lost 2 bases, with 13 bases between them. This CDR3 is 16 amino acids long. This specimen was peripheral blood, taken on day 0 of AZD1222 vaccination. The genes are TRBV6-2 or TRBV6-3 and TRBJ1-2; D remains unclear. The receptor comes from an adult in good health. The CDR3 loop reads CASSYSLSTINYGYTF. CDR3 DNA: TGTGCCAGCAGTTACTCCCTCTCAACCATCAACTATGGCTACACCTTC.